This T cell receptor (beta chain) originates from a study of blood T cell repertoires in COVID-19 (dated by TCRdb to about 2020). About the study as a whole: Collaborator samples came from the United States, Italy and Spain and covered acute and convalescent phases of COVID-19. Where available, HLA class I and class II types were taken from metadata supplied by the sample provider and were not determined by assay-based typing. Samples were obtained from the ongoing ImmuneRACE study (first 160 participants) and from some 1,200 subjects provided by 6 global collaborators. The prospective study material was composed of cDNA or gDNA derived from T cells, B-cell-depleted T cells, or PBMCs. The sample metadata nearly always contained a de-identified subject ID, COVID-19 status, age in years and sex. The dataset comprised deeply sampled blood TCRbeta repertoires from subjects exposed to, actively infected with, or recovered from COVID-19. A freely available public database, intended as a resource for researchers studying the immune response to SARS-CoV-2, is where the repertoires were released.

Whole blood was collected in K2EDTA tubes by collaborating institutions according to the institutions' own protocols. For TCRbeta analysis, collaborator samples were shipped as frozen whole blood, as isolated PBMCs, or as DNA extracted from either sample type. The junction shows trimming of 4 bases on V and 2 bases on J, and the gene matches do not reach 4 bases of it. The CDR3 starts with the cysteine, ends with the phenylalanine, and has 16 residues. Only the CDR3 DNA is retained, 48 bases long and in frame from the first base. The germline V gene (reference sequence) sets CDR1 to SGHNT and CDR2 to YYREEE. The investigation overall reported the following: How much clinical and demographic metadata was included differed by source and by participant, and the metadata was provided uncurated.

The immunoSEQ Assay, a bias-controlled multiplex PCR, was used to amplify TCRbeta CDR3 regions from genomic DNA. The authors processed their data as follows. The number of nucleated cells in each sample was estimated by amplification of reference gene primers within the assay. To quantify the absolute abundance of each unique TCRbeta CDR3 rearrangement, sequence reads were collapsed and filtered. Productive Simpson clonality was computed per sample as the square root of Simpson's diversity index over productive rearrangements. The table comes from immuneACCESS by way of TCRdb, which keeps in-frame sequences with V and J called. Part of the clones is missing from these tables; in studies checked, under half for an unresolved V gene and the rest for unknown reasons. The V and J calls and clone size were taken over from that table, and D and trimming were inferred from the DNA. The sample includes over 30,000 clones, with around 90% observed a single time. Roughly 0.99% of the sample is in the top ten clones.

Concerning this clone: Its antigen remains unidentified. The record has no base qualities; no much larger clone is one base away.

This sequence originates from a man in his 70s with active or convalescent COVID-19. Sequencing was carried out using peripheral blood. The chain couples TRBV5-4 to TRBJ2-3, with 13 bases in between that match TRBD2. The CDR3 reads as follows: CASSAGLAGVTDTQYF. The DNA is TGTGCCAGCAGCGCCGGACTAGCGGGGGTCACAGATACGCAGTATTTT.